The clone carrying this T cell receptor (beta chain) was seen just once. The repertoire was sequenced with immunoSEQ multiplex PCR; TCRdb's copy has only in-frame clones and lacks some. The sample consists of roughly 430,000 clones, around 90% of them appearing once. The V end was cut by 5 bases, the J end by 2 bases, with 11 bases between. The CDR3 sequence is 14 residues long. Looked up from germline, CDR1 is SGHNT and CDR2 is YENEEA. This sample is drawn from a study of blood T cell repertoires in COVID-19. Study summary: Donors in the United States, Italy and Spain gave samples during acute or convalescent COVID-19.

Participant-reported clinical history was the basis for cohort assignment. The chain links TRBV11-3 to TRBJ2-3; D is perhaps TRBD1 (5 bases). The source is a woman in her thirties or forties with acute COVID-19. The sample was PBMCs or T cells enriched from blood (not recorded which). The CDR3 loop reads CASSPGHITDTQYF. CDR3 nucleotides: TGTGCCAGCAGCCCAGGACACATCACAGATACGCAGTATTTT.